One and the same sample provided the 29 T cell receptor beta chains below, sequenced in a study of T cells after yellow fever vaccination. TCRdb recomputed calls from the 5' RACE reads with MiXCR, one row per CDR3 protein. Of some 4,500 distinct CDR3 sequences listed, 7.8% are singletons. Sequences were derived from PBMCs, either bulk or a sorted T-cell subset (CD4+, CD8+, memory, or dextramer-sorted; not recorded which), sampled more than 35 days after the first yellow fever vaccination. Receptors originate from a man between 18 and 35 years old who received the YFV17D yellow fever vaccine.

There are many counts of this clonotype. As DNA, the CDR3 is TGCGCCAGCAGCTCCCGCAGGGCCCGTAATTCACCCCTCCACTTT. Amino acid sequence: CASSSRRARNSPLHF. The rearrangement links TRBV5-1 to TRBJ1-6, with a tentative D call TRBD1 (5 bases). V lost 3 bases, J lost 6 bases, and 13 bases lay in between. Germline V CDR1 and CDR2: SGHRS, YFSETQ. CDR3 length equals 15 residues. Based on the CDR3 plus reference TRBV5-1 and TRBJ1-6, the full variable domain is KAGVTQTPRYLIKTRGQQVTLSCSPISGHRSVSWYQQTPGQGLQFLFEYFSETQRNKGNFPGRFSGRQFSNSRSEMNVSTLELGDSALYLCASSSRRARNSPLHFGNGTRLTVT.

This clonotype appeared a single time. The chain couples TRBV5-8 to TRBJ1-1, with 7 bases fitting TRBD1. The CDR3 is 14 residues long. Germline V gene data show CDR1 as SGHTS and CDR2 as YDEGEE. With V trimmed by 1 base and J by 4 bases, 4 bases remained unmatched. The CDR3 DNA is TGTGCCAGCAGCTTGTACAGGGGAGTCACTGAAGCTTTCTTT. Translating it yields CASSLYRGVTEAFF.

Note on this clonotype: The junction departs from the called germline gene at one end, perhaps through a read error. The chain carries TRBV5-6 and TRBJ2-1; the D gene is possibly TRBD1 (7 bases). The CDR3 is made up of 14 amino acids. CDR1 is SGHDT, CDR2 YYEEEE, per germline. Here the CDR3 DNA reads TGTGCCATCAGCCCCGGGGGACAGCACAATGAGCAGTTCTTC. This encodes CAISPGGQHNEQFF.

This clonotype was seen ten or more times. This sequence joins TRBV5-4 and TRBJ1-4; D call uncertain. The CDR3 loop spans 13 amino acids. V was trimmed by 4 bases and J by 6 bases, leaving 10 bases between them. Germline values: CDR1 SGHNT, CDR2 YYREEE (reference sequence). For the CDR3, the DNA is TGTGCCAGCAGCCGCGGTGAGGATGAAAAACTGTTTTTT. Translated, it gives CASSRGEDEKLFF.

This clonotype occurred a few times. The chain carries TRBV20-1 and TRBJ2-7; 8 bases match TRBD1. CDR1 and CDR2 (germline): DFQATT, SNEGSKA (reference sequence). J gave up 9 bases and V 6 bases, and 7 bases lay outside the gene matches. The CDR3 contains 11 residues. CDR3 amino acids: CSAGQGLGQYV. CDR3 nucleotide sequence: TGCAGTGCCGGACAGGGCCTCGGGCAGTACGTC.

This clonotype was recorded many times. V is TRBV29-1 and J is TRBJ2-1; D not certain. Trimming shortened V by 2 bases and J by 1 base, and 9 bases separated the two germline ends. CDR3 length: 14 residues. Germline CDR1 and CDR2: SQVTM and ANQGSEA. CDR3: CSVEWRRSYNEQFF. DNA of the CDR3: TGCAGCGTTGAATGGCGCCGGTCCTACAATGAGCAGTTCTTC.

This clonotype was recorded at least ten times. The V and J genes are TRBV4-1 and TRBJ2-1; D perhaps matches TRBD2 (5 bases). Per germline, CDR1 MGHRA and CDR2 YSYEKL. Trimming removed 5 bases from V and 1 base from J, with 15 bases in between. This CDR3 contains 16 residues. The CDR3 protein is CASSFEGTMSYNEQFF. CDR3 sequence (DNA): TGCGCCAGCAGCTTTGAGGGCACGATGTCCTACAATGAGCAGTTCTTC.

This clonotype was counted ten times or more. The chain uses TRBV12-3 or TRBV12-4 and TRBJ2-1, with no clear D. This CDR3 spans 14 amino acids. The V and J ends lost 8 bases and 0 bases respectively, with 11 bases between them. CDR3 nucleotide sequence: TGTGCCAGCGGTGTATATAGCTCCTACAATGAGCAGTTCTTC. This sequence encodes CASGVYSSYNEQFF.

Comments on this clonotype: This may stem from a read error, because a much larger clone lies one nucleotide away. The CDR3 region has the DNA TGTGCCAGCAGCTTACCAGGGGCCGACGAGCAGTACTTC. This sequence encodes CASSLPGADEQYF. The J gene is TRBJ2-7, the V gene TRBV7-3; D perhaps matches TRBD1 (6 bases). This CDR3 spans 13 amino acids. Trimming cost V 2 bases and J 5 bases, with 10 bases left between them. Germline values: CDR1 SGHTA, CDR2 FQGTGA.

This clonotype has a count of ten or more. This chain connects TRBV5-1 to TRBJ2-1; maybe TRBD1 (5 bases). V was cut by 2 bases and J by 3 bases, with 12 bases left in between. The length of the CDR3 is 15 residues. From germline, CDR1 is SGHRS and CDR2 YFSETQ. CDR3 loop: CASSFLPRVYNEQFF. As DNA, the CDR3 is TGCGCCAGCAGCTTCTTGCCCAGGGTCTACAATGAGCAGTTCTTC.

There are many counts of this clonotype. V usage is TRBV4-3 and J usage is TRBJ1-6; possibly TRBD1 for D (5 bases). This CDR3 region has 15 residues. The germline CDR1 and CDR2 sequences are LGHNA and YSLEER. V shed 2 bases and J shed 10 bases, with 15 bases lying between them. The CDR3 DNA is TGCGCCAGCAGCCAAAGGGATGGGGGTCGGTCACCCCTCCACTTT. The encoded protein is CASSQRDGGRSPLHF.

This clonotype qualifies as medium-sized. J is TRBJ2-5 and V is TRBV18; 8 bases are a match to TRBD2. CDR1 and CDR2 (germline): KGHSH, LQKENI. Unmatched junction bases numbered 15, after V lost 3 bases and J lost 3 bases. The CDR3 is made up of 18 amino acids. The CDR3 DNA is TGTGCCAGCTCACCGAAGGCCTACGTGGTAGCGGGGAAAGAGACCCAGTACTTC. It is translated as CASSPKAYVVAGKETQYF. The full variable domain, completed using reference TRBV18 and TRBJ2-5, is NAGVMQNPRHLVRRRGQEARLRCSPMKGHSHVYWYRQLPEEGLKFMVYLQKENIIDESGMPKERFSAEFPKEGPSILRIQQVVRGDSAAYFCASSPKAYVVAGKETQYFGPGTRLLVL.

This clonotype was detected many times. The J gene is TRBJ2-7, the V gene TRBV4-3, with a possible D match to TRBD2 (6 bases). Germline V lookup: CDR1 LGHNA, CDR2 YSLEER. V lost 0 bases and J lost 3, with 12 bases in between. The CDR3 is 15 residues long. DNA for the CDR3: TGCGCCAGCAGCCAAGAAGGAGGGGTGCTCTACGAGCAGTACTTC. The encoded protein is CASSQEGGVLYEQYF.

Many counts were recorded for this clonotype. The chain carries TRBV13 and TRBJ1-1, with D possibly TRBD1 on 6 matching bases. This CDR3 spans 14 amino acids. V lost 6 bases, J lost 10 bases, and 21 bases lay in between. Germline V lookup: CDR1 PRHDT, CDR2 FYEKMQ (reference sequence). The CDR3, as DNA: TGTGCCAGCAGGTTCGGGGAGGGGGTATCCGTAGCTTTCTTT. This encodes CASRFGEGVSVAFF.

This clonotype was detected many times. The V and J genes are TRBV6-5 and TRBJ1-2, with a tentative D call TRBD1 (5 bases). Trimming cost V 0 bases and J 4 bases, with 9 bases left between them. Per the germline V gene, CDR1 is MNHEY and CDR2 is SVGAGI. The CDR3 totals 14 residues. CDR3 loop: CASSYSGEAYGYTF. The CDR3 nucleotides read TGTGCCAGCAGTTACTCGGGGGAGGCCTATGGCTACACCTTC.

This clonotype was recorded at least ten times. The rearrangement joins TRBV27 to TRBJ2-7, with D maybe TRBD2 (5 bases). The CDR3 runs 14 residues. V was cut by 6 bases and J by 3 bases, with 15 bases left in between. Germline V CDR1 and CDR2: MNHEY, SMNVEV (reference sequence). CDR3 sequence: CASSPRTVLYEQYF. The CDR3 coding sequence is TGTGCCAGCAGCCCTAGGACTGTTCTCTACGAGCAGTACTTC.

This clonotype has a handful of counts. V and J are TRBV5-5 and TRBJ2-3; TRBD2 aligns across 13 bases. The CDR3 consists of 16 residues. The germline gives CDR1 SGHKS, CDR2 YYEKEE (reference sequence). Trimming took 2 bases from V and 3 from J; bases not matched to a gene: 3. CDR3 loop: CASSLATSGGTDTQYF. CDR3 in DNA: TGTGCCAGCAGCTTAGCGACTAGCGGGGGGACAGATACGCAGTATTTT. The full variable domain, in which reference TRBV5-5 and TRBJ2-3 provide the parts outside the CDR3, is DAGVTQSPTHLIKTRGQQVTLRCSPISGHKSVSWYQQVLGQGPQFIFQYYEKEERGRGNFPDRFSARQFPNYSSELNVNALLLGDSALYLCASSLATSGGTDTQYFGPGTRLTVL.

This clonotype was observed at least ten times. The chain combines TRBV20-1 with TRBJ2-1, with D tentatively TRBD1 (6 bases). The length of the CDR3 is 13 residues. The V end lost 4 bases, the J end lost 6 bases, and 13 bases lay between the germline ends. Germline-derived CDR1 and CDR2 are DFQATT and SNEGSKA (reference sequence). The DNA for the CDR3 is TGCAGTGCTAACAGGGATGTGAGCAATGAGCAGTTCTTC. Encoded protein: CSANRDVSNEQFF.

On this clonotype itself: Possible read error: a much larger clone is one base away. V usage is TRBV6-1 and J usage is TRBJ2-1; 8 bases map to TRBD2. This CDR3 has 15 amino acids. Germline V lookup: CDR1 MNHNS, CDR2 SASEGT. This chain's CDR3 is CASSQRGGRVGEQLF. In DNA form, the CDR3 reads TGTGCCAGCAGTCAACGGGGGGGCCGGGTCGGTGAGCAGCTCTTC.

This clonotype was counted ten times or more. This chain links TRBV19 with TRBJ2-1; D unresolved. V gave up 1 base and J gave up 8 bases, with 6 bases separating them. There are 12 residues in the CDR3. Per germline, CDR1 LNHDA and CDR2 SQIVND (reference sequence). CDR3 amino acids: CASSIVDDEQFF. CDR3 bases: TGTGCCAGTAGTATAGTTGACGATGAGCAGTTCTTC.

At least ten counts were recorded for this clonotype. The chain links TRBV6-2 or TRBV6-3 to TRBJ2-5; 7 nucleotides match TRBD2. The CDR3 sequence is 14 residues long. V shed 6 bases, J shed 5 bases, and the junction held 9 bases outside the gene matches. Per germline, CDR1 MNHEY and CDR2 SVGEGT. The CDR3 nucleotides are TGTGCCAGCAGCCTGCGGGAGATACGGGAGACCCAGTACTTC. Its protein is CASSLREIRETQYF.

This clonotype came up many times. The chain combines TRBV5-1 with TRBJ2-1; TRBD2 matches 7 bases. This CDR3 region has 14 residues. Germline trimming cut 0 bases from V and 7 bases from J; bases unmatched to any gene: 4. Germline V gene sequence: CDR1 SGHRS, CDR2 YFSETQ. The CDR3 here is CASSLEGLINEQFF. The CDR3 coding sequence is TGCGCCAGCAGCTTGGAGGGACTAATAAATGAGCAGTTCTTC.

This clonotype was seen many times. J is TRBJ1-1 and V is TRBV10-3; D possibly corresponds to TRBD1 (6 bases). Trimming took 2 bases from V and 0 from J, leaving 19 bases between them. This CDR3 is 18 amino acids long. Germline CDR1 and CDR2: ENHRY and SYGVKD. This chain's CDR3 is CAISETPHTQGVNTEAFF. The DNA of the CDR3 is TGTGCCATCAGTGAGACCCCACACACACAGGGTGTGAACACTGAAGCTTTCTTT.

This clonotype showed up many times. The chain has TRBV7-2 and TRBJ1-1; D gene ambiguous. The V end was cut by 5 bases, the J end by 11 bases, with 24 bases between. CDR1 SGHTA and CDR2 FQGNSA come from the germline V gene. CDR3 length: 15 amino acids. DNA for the CDR3: TGTGCCAGCAGCCCCCTGGAGGGAGTAGAGATGTGGGCTTTCTTT. Translating it yields CASSPLEGVEMWAFF.

This clonotype was detected many times. The chain links TRBV11-2 to TRBJ1-1; 7 bases align to TRBD1. There are 17 residues in the CDR3. Trimming removed 4 bases from V and 1 base from J; junction bases left unmatched: 12. Germline V gene data show CDR1 as SGHAT and CDR2 as FQNNGV. The CDR3 DNA sequence: TGTGCCAGCAGCTCCCCAGGGGGTACGGCAAGGAACACTGAAGCTTTCTTT. Residues: CASSSPGGTARNTEAFF.

This clonotype was found many times. The rearrangement uses TRBV5-5 and TRBJ2-2, with 7 bases lining up with TRBD1. The trim removed 4 bases at V and 1 base at J, leaving 7 bases unmatched. Germline V gene lookup returns CDR1 SGHKS and CDR2 YYEKEE (reference sequence). The CDR3 has 16 residues. DNA of the CDR3: TGTGCCAGCAGCCAAATGGGACAGAAGAACACCGGGGAGCTGTTTTTT. Translated: CASSQMGQKNTGELFF.

This clonotype was counted ten times or more. The chain has TRBV28 and TRBJ2-1, with 7 bases identical to TRBD1. The J segment lost 2 bases and the V segment lost 3 bases, leaving 1 base of the junction unmatched. CDR1 and CDR2 from the germline V gene are MDHEN and SYDVKM. This CDR3 has 14 residues. CDR3 in amino acids: CASSLGTAYNEQFF. CDR3 coding DNA: TGTGCCAGCAGTTTGGGGACAGCCTACAATGAGCAGTTCTTC.

This clonotype was seen repeatedly, ten times or more. The V gene is TRBV15, the J gene TRBJ2-3; D is unresolved. CDR1 is LNHNV, CDR2 YYDKDF, per germline (reference sequence). The CDR3 is 15 residues long. Trimming took 0 bases from V and 2 from J, leaving 9 bases between them. As DNA, the CDR3 is TGTGCCACCAGCAGAGAGGCCAGTAACACAGATACGCAGTATTTT. Protein sequence: CATSREASNTDTQYF.

Remarks on this clonotype: Given a much more abundant clone one base away, this may be a read error. The rearrangement links TRBV20-1 to TRBJ2-3, with TRBD1 identical over 7 bases. Germline V gene sequence: CDR1 DFQATT, CDR2 SNEGSKA (reference sequence). The CDR3 totals 17 residues. CDR3 nucleotides: TGCTGTGCTACCGCTGTCGCAGGGGGATCTAGCACAGATACGCAGTATTTT. Its translation: CCATAVAGGSSTDTQYF.